This TCR beta chain was identified in a study of cytomegalovirus exposure and HLA in healthy donors. Study observations and caveats: Confirmation was obtained in vitro that a few CMV-associated chains are specific for CMV antigens. Reportedly, diagnosis of cytomegalovirus status by the classifier showed high specificity and sensitivity.

A word on this clone: Its antigen is as yet unknown.

It was with 60 Vbeta and 13 Jbeta primers that the PCR ran. The protocol was immunoSEQ multiplex PCR, while the TCRdb copy is restricted to in-frame clones and leaves out a portion. The sample has roughly 150,000 clones; 75% to 90% are singletons. Germline V lookup: CDR1 MNHEY, CDR2 SMNVEV (reference sequence). V was clipped by 2 bases and J by 0 bases; unmatched bases: 2. The CDR3 spans 16 residues. This receptor was obtained from a boy between 2 and 10 years old in good health and CMV-seronegative. The sample was PBMCs. The genes are TRBV27 and TRBJ2-4; TRBD2 matches at 9 bases. The CDR3, as DNA: TGTGCCAGCAGTTTACTAGCGGGGTTAGCCAAAAACATTCAGTACTTC. This gives the protein CASSLLAGLAKNIQYF.